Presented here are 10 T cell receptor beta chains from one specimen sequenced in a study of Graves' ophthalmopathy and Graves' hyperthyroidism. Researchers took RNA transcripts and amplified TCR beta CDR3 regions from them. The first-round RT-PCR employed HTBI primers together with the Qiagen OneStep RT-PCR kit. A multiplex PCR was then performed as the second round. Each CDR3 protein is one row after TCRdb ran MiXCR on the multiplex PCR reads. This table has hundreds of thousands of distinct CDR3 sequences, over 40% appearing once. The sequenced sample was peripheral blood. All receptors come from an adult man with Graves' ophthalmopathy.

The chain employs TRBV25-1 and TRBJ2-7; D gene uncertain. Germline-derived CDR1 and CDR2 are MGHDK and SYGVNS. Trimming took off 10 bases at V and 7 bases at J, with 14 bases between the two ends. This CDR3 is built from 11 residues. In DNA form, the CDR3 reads TGTGCCACCAGCCGGTCCAATGAGCAGTACTTC. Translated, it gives CATSRSNEQYF.

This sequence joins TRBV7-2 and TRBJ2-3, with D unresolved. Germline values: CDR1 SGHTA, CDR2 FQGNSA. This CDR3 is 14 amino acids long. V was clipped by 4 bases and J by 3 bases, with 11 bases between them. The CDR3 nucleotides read TGTGCCAGCAGCTCGACCTCTTGGACAGATACGCAGTATTTT. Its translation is CASSSTSWTDTQYF.

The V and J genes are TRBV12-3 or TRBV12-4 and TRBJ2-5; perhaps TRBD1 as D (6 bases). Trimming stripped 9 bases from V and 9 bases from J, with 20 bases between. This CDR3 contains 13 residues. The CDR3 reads CASRGTPGQPQYF. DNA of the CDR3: TGTGCCAGTAGGGGGACACCTGGTCAGCCCCAGTACTTC.

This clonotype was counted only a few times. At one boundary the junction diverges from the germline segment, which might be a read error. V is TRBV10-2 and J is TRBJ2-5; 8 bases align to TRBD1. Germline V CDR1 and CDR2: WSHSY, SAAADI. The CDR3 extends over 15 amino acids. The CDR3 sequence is CASSERRGQGGTQYF. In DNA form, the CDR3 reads TGTGCCAGCAGTGAGAGAAGAGGACAGGGAGGGACCCAGTACTTC.

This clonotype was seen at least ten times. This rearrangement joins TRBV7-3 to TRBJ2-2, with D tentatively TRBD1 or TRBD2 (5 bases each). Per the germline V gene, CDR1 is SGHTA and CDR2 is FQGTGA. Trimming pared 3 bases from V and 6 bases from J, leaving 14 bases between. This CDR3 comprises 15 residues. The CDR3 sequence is CASSLGVVGAGELFF. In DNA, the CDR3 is TGTGCCAGCAGCTTGGGGGTTGTCGGGGCCGGGGAGCTGTTTTTT.

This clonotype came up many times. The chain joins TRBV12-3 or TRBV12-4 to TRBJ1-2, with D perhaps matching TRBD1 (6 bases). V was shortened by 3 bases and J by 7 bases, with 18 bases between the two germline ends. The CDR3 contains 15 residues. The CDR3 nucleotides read TGTGCCAGCAGTTTCCAACAAGGACAGAATAGTGGCTACACCTTC. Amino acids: CASSFQQGQNSGYTF.

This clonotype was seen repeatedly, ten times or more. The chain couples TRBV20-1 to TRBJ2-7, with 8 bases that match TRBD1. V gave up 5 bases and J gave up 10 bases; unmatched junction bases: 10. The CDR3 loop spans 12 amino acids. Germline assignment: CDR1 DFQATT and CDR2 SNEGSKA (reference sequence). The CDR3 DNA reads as TGCAGTGCTGGACAGGGCATGTTGAATCAGTACTTC. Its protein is CSAGQGMLNQYF.

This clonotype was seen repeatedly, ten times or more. CDR3 residues: CSARGTGGNEQYF. CDR3 nucleotides: TGCAGCGCTCGCGGGACAGGGGGCAACGAGCAGTACTTC. The genes are TRBV29-1 and TRBJ2-7, with 12 positions matching TRBD1. In germline, CDR1 is SQVTM, CDR2 ANQGSEA. This CDR3 is 13 amino acids long. Unmatched junction bases numbered 6, after V lost 7 bases and J lost 5 bases.

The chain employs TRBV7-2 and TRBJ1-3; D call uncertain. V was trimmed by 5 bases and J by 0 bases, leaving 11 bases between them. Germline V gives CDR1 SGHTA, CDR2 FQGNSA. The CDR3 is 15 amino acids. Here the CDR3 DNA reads TGTGCCAGCAGCCCCGAATTGGGCTCTGGAAACACCATATATTTT. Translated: CASSPELGSGNTIYF.

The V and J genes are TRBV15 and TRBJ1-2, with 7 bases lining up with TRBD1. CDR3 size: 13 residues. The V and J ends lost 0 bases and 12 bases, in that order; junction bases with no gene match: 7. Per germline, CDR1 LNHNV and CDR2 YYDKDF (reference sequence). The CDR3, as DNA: TGTGCCACCAGCAGAGATCAGGGGGTTGGAAACACCTTC. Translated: CATSRDQGVGNTF.